This TCR beta chain was documented in a study of human T cells and chemical hapten exposure (TCRdb year 2021). Study-level background: For sensitization, 2% DPC in acetone was applied to a 2 cm by 2 cm area of upper inner arm skin. Alopecia areata with under or over 50% scalp involvement, alopecia totalis and alopecia universalis were represented in the patient cohort, which was mostly female. Around 30 alopecia patients provided blood for TCR sequencing at one to four time points (pre-sensitization, 2, 6 and 24 weeks). Patch testing on the upper back used Finn chambers containing 0.01% DPC, with scoring done after 6 days according to International Contact Dermatitis Research Group standards. Blood samples were taken from patients before sensitization (week 0) and then at 2, 6 and about 24 weeks after DPC sensitization. Libraries were combined into a pool for sequencing, and differences in TCR yield between samples came mainly from small differences in library volumes within the pool. Weekly therapeutic DPC doses were additionally applied to the scalp of patients throughout the roughly 26-week study period. This study followed changes in the peripheral blood TCR repertoire in vivo during primary and secondary sensitization of alopecia patients to the hapten diphenylcyclopropenone (DPC). Overall study results and their limits: A positive correlation was found between the number of PT1 expanded TCRs and patch test score, with significance reached at thresholds 8, 16 and 32 but not 4. DPC sensitization did not change the number of TCRs with a frequency above 1 in 1000, and there was no evidence of changes in global repertoire structure. Because every patient had alopecia, a presumed autoimmune disease, the patients' immune response might differ from that of healthy individuals. After repeated subsampling, changes were observed in the strength of the expansion versus patch-test correlation and in the threshold at which the correlation became significant. Significantly more large CDR3 similarity clusters were formed by expanded TCRs than by pre-sensitization or healthy control sets, consistent with antigen-driven responses.

The CDR3 starts with the cysteine, ends with the phenylalanine, and has 14 residues. Kept here is only the CDR3 DNA, which spans 42 bases and is read in frame from base 1. Taken from the germline V gene, the CDR1 and CDR2 loops are SGHAT and FQNNGV. Trimming removed 5 bases from V and 9 bases from J, leaving 14 bases between the germline ends. Per the publication, the time point label means: patch test 1, 2 weeks after DPC sensitization. The sample's treatment or condition label, in plain terms: therapeutic diphenylcyclopropenone sensitization with weekly scalp DPC. Blood at each patch-test visit was drawn before the patch test was applied. Patients were considered eligible if aged 18 to 70, diagnosed with alopecia and deemed suitable for DPC therapy, and patients were excluded if pregnant. Total RNA was extracted from unfractionated whole blood that had been collected in Tempus Blood RNA tubes. This clonotype was found many times. Its antigen is unknown. Nothing much larger sits one base from this clone, and base qualities are not available.

To prepare the library, RACE was applied. Sequencing relied on a NextSeq 500. During library preparation, unique molecular identifiers were attached to individual cDNA molecules so that TCRs could be counted quantitatively and reproducibly. For every blood RNA sample, sequencing covered both the TCR alpha and TCR beta chains. Per the source publication's procedure: A median of about 87,000 TCRs per sample was observed, with a range of roughly 20,000 to 700,000. The Decombinator software suite was used to annotate V, J and CDR3 in the TCR reads. Every sample was subsampled to the same number of TCRs (28,000) for the PS versus PT1 abundance plots. TCRs were defined as expanded if absent before sensitization and observed at least eight times at the 2-week time point. TCRdb trimmed the raw reads at Q25, called clones with MiXCR and kept productive beta chains. When rows share a CDR3 protein, they turn into one entry using the most common DNA and genes. TCRdb's processing, not the study's, gives the V and J calls here. The table for this sample lists around 52,000 distinct CDR3 sequences; 7.5% to 10% of them were counted only once. The ten largest make up 10% to 15% of the sample.

This receptor was identified in a woman aged 40 to 50 with alopecia areata. Some clones in this sample may be carry-over from other donors' samples. This material consisted of whole blood, taken in connection with sensitization to the hapten diphenylcyclopropenone (DPC). This chain joins TRBV11-2 to TRBJ1-6, with the D gene not clear enough to name. The CDR3 amino acid sequence is: CASSPGPVGSPLHF. The DNA sequence reads TGTGCCAGCAGCCCCGGACCCGTTGGTTCACCCCTCCACTTT.